These 28 T cell receptor beta chains originate from one sample sequenced in a study of blood T cell repertoires in COVID-19. Measured with immunoSEQ multiplex PCR; TCRdb has only the in-frame clones, and not every one. The sample shows roughly 55,000 clones, almost 80% of them seen only once. Material for sequencing was peripheral blood. The source is a man aged 60 to 75 with acute or convalescent COVID-19.

The rearrangement joins TRBV30 to TRBJ1-2; TRBD1 might be the D (6 bases). V lost 2 bases, J lost 5 bases, and 18 bases lay in between. Per the germline V gene, CDR1 is GTSNPN and CDR2 is SVGIG (reference sequence). The CDR3 contains 15 residues. The CDR3 region is CAWSPPKGHIYGYTF. The CDR3 nucleotides are TGTGCCTGGAGTCCCCCTAAGGGACACATATATGGCTACACCTTC.

The rearrangement uses TRBV5-4 and TRBJ1-6; TRBD1 might be the D (5 bases). Germline assignment: CDR1 SGHNT and CDR2 YYREEE (reference sequence). V was cut by 4 bases and J by 4 bases, with 15 bases left in between. The CDR3 is 16 amino acids. Written as DNA, the CDR3 is TGTGCCAGCAGCCTGGGAGGGGAGGCATATAATTCACCCCTCCACTTT. Amino acid sequence: CASSLGGEAYNSPLHF.

V and J are TRBV5-5 and TRBJ2-2; 8 nucleotides agree with TRBD1. The CDR3 contains 13 residues. V was pared by 8 bases and J by 0 bases, with 0 bases of the junction left unmatched. Germline CDR1 is SGHKS and CDR2 is YYEKEE (reference sequence). The CDR3 region is CARDRANTGELFF. As DNA, the CDR3 is TGTGCCAGGGACAGGGCGAACACCGGGGAGCTGTTTTTT. Based on the CDR3 plus reference TRBV5-5 and TRBJ2-2, the full variable domain is DAGVTQSPTHLIKTRGQQVTLRCSPISGHKSVSWYQQVLGQGPQFIFQYYEKEERGRGNFPDRFSARQFPNYSSELNVNALLLGDSALYLCARDRANTGELFFGEGSRLTVL.

This clone was observed a single time. The chain joins TRBV23-1 to TRBJ2-2, with D perhaps TRBD2 (6 bases). TRBV23-1 is recorded as an ORF, its role being uncertain. This CDR3 has 17 residues. With 2 bases removed from V and 1 base from J, the gap between germline ends came to 14 bases. This CDR3 reads CASSQGGTEKNTGELFF. The CDR3 region has the DNA TGCGCCAGCAGTCAAGGGGGGACGGAAAAGAACACCGGGGAGCTGTTTTTT.

The chain combines TRBV4-1 with TRBJ1-1; 10 bases fit TRBD1. The J segment lost 3 bases and the V segment lost 1 base, leaving 5 bases of the junction unmatched. Germline-derived CDR1 and CDR2 are MGHRA and YSYEKL. The CDR3 contains 16 residues. The CDR3 loop is CASSQVRGQGDTEAFF. CDR3 nucleotide sequence: TGCGCCAGCAGCCAAGTCCGAGGACAGGGGGACACTGAAGCTTTCTTT.

This chain joins TRBV19 and TRBJ1-2; the D is unclear. This CDR3 spans 12 amino acids. Trimming stripped 4 bases from V and 6 bases from J, with 9 bases between. CDR1 LNHDA and CDR2 SQIVND come from the germline V gene (reference sequence). CDR3 amino acids: CASSNSIHGYTF. Written as DNA, the CDR3 is TGTGCCAGTAGTAACAGTATCCATGGCTACACCTTC.

The chain uses TRBV7-2 and TRBJ2-7; D possibly corresponds to TRBD1 (6 bases). The CDR3 sequence is 13 residues long. V lost 1 base, J lost 6 bases, and 10 bases lay in between. Germline CDR1 SGHTA, CDR2 FQGNSA. Here the CDR3 DNA reads TGTGCCAGCAGCTTAGTCTCAGGGGTCGAGCAGTACTTC. Translation gives CASSLVSGVEQYF.

J is TRBJ2-5 and V is TRBV18; D is perhaps TRBD1 (6 bases). Germline CDR1 KGHSH, CDR2 LQKENI. V was cut by 6 bases and J by 0 bases, with 8 bases left in between. The CDR3 totals 13 residues. The CDR3 DNA reads as TGTGCCAGCTCCCACAGGGACCAAGAGACCCAGTACTTC. Its protein is CASSHRDQETQYF.

This rearrangement joins TRBV18 to TRBJ2-1; TRBD2 matches at 14 bases. The V gene's germline CDR1 is KGHSH and CDR2 LQKENI. The CDR3 runs to 20 residues. The trim removed 1 base at V and 5 bases at J, leaving 13 bases unmatched. CDR3 nucleotides: TGTGCCAGCTCACCACGGCTTCCGGGACTAGCGGGGGCTGGGGACAATGAGCAGTTCTTC. Translation: CASSPRLPGLAGAGDNEQFF.

V is TRBV10-2 and J is TRBJ2-7, with D tentatively TRBD1 (5 bases). This CDR3 has 14 amino acids. Germline V gene sequence: CDR1 WSHSY, CDR2 SAAADI. The V end lost 7 bases, the J end lost 6 bases, and 19 bases lay between the germline ends. CDR3 region: CASTLGLGRFEQYF. DNA for the CDR3: TGCGCCAGCACTTTGGGGCTAGGCCGGTTCGAGCAGTACTTC.

The chain joins TRBV7-2 to TRBJ2-5; 13 bases fit TRBD2. Germline V gives CDR1 SGHTA, CDR2 FQGNSA. The CDR3 is made up of 17 amino acids. Trimming cost V 0 bases and J 7 bases; bases outside gene matches: 8. CDR3 bases: TGTGCCAGCAGCTTAGCAACTAGCGGGGGGGCAGTCGGGACCCAGTACTTC. This codes for CASSLATSGGAVGTQYF.

V gene TRBV10-3 combines with J gene TRBJ1-2; 10 bases match TRBD1. The germline CDR1 and CDR2 sequences are ENHRY and SYGVKD. The ends lost 6 bases at V and 4 bases at J; junction bases unmatched: 5. CDR3 length equals 14 residues. CDR3 in amino acids: CAIRGTGATYGYTF. The CDR3, as DNA: TGTGCCATCAGAGGGACAGGGGCTACCTATGGCTACACCTTC.

This sequence joins TRBV24-1 and TRBJ1-2; possible D gene TRBD1, 5 bases. Germline V gene lookup returns CDR1 KGHDR and CDR2 SFDVKD. The CDR3 totals 16 residues. V was pared by 4 bases and J by 4 bases, with 18 bases between. CDR3 residues: CATSDHQDNNLYGYTF. For the CDR3, the DNA is TGTGCCACCAGTGACCACCAGGACAATAACCTCTATGGCTACACCTTC.

The V call is TRBV18, the J call TRBJ1-4, with TRBD1 as a possible D gene (6 bases). The V and J ends lost 3 bases and 7 bases respectively, with 18 bases between them. From germline, CDR1 is KGHSH and CDR2 LQKENI. The CDR3 is 16 residues long. This CDR3 reads CASSPATGPRAEKLFF. The DNA for the CDR3 is TGTGCCAGCTCACCGGCGACAGGCCCGAGGGCTGAAAAACTGTTTTTT.

This rearrangement joins TRBV11-1 to TRBJ2-7, with TRBD2 matching 14 bases. Looked up from germline, CDR1 is SGHAT and CDR2 is FQDESV (reference sequence). The CDR3 is 16 residues long. Trimming cost V 7 bases and J 3 bases; bases outside gene matches: 8. CDR3 region: CASTSPGTSGGYEQYF. CDR3 DNA: TGTGCCAGCACCTCACCCGGGACTAGCGGGGGCTACGAGCAGTACTTC.

The chain carries TRBV21-1 and TRBJ1-1. TRBV21-1 has pseudogene status. CDR3 size: 10 residues. The CDR3 region is CASNRSEAFF. CDR3 sequence (DNA): TGTGCCAGCAACCGTAGTGAAGCTTTCTTT.

CDR3 in DNA: TGTGCCAGCAGTCCTCCGGGACAGGGGGAAGCTTTCTTT. It translates to CASSPPGQGEAFF. V gene TRBV27 combines with J gene TRBJ1-1; 10 bases fit TRBD1. Germline V lookup: CDR1 MNHEY, CDR2 SMNVEV (reference sequence). The length of the CDR3 is 13 residues. The V gene end was trimmed by 5 bases and the J gene end by 8 bases; junction bases not matched to a gene: 5.

The chain is built from TRBV7-2 and TRBJ2-1, with 7 bases matching TRBD1. There are 14 residues in the CDR3. Germline V lookup: CDR1 SGHTA, CDR2 FQGNSA. Trimming at V came to 4 bases and at J to 4 bases, leaving 4 bases not matched to a gene. The CDR3 DNA sequence: TGTGCCAGCAGCTCTTTACAGGGGTACAATGAGCAGTTCTTC. Its translation is CASSSLQGYNEQFF.

This clone was seen just once. The chain combines TRBV6-5 with TRBJ2-1, with D perhaps TRBD1 (6 bases). Germline CDR1 and CDR2: MNHEY and SVGAGI. The ends were cut back, 4 bases at V and 12 bases at J, with 13 bases in the middle. The CDR3 length is 12 residues. CDR3 coding DNA: TGTGCCAGCAGTTCTACAGGGACGGGGCAGTTCTTC. Protein: CASSSTGTGQFF.

This chain uses TRBV29-1 with TRBJ1-2; no clear D. Trimming removed 4 bases at V and 7 bases at J, with 13 bases between. The germline V gene has CDR1 SQVTM and CDR2 ANQGSEA. The CDR3 is 12 residues long. The CDR3 DNA follows: TGCAGCGTTGGACCTCTCGAGGGTGGCTACACCTTC. This gives the protein CSVGPLEGGYTF.

V usage is TRBV12-3 or TRBV12-4 and J usage is TRBJ2-2; possibly TRBD1 for D (5 bases). Trimming shortened V by 7 bases and J by 6 bases, and 12 bases separated the two germline ends. The CDR3 covers 13 residues. The CDR3 sequence: CASTLQASGELFF. The CDR3 DNA reads as TGTGCCAGCACTCTACAGGCCTCCGGGGAGCTGTTTTTT.

This clone was recorded once. The chain carries TRBV11-2 and TRBJ1-1; D is perhaps TRBD1 (6 bases). Germline V gene data show CDR1 as SGHAT and CDR2 as FQNNGV. The CDR3 has 15 residues. With 3 bases removed from V and 4 bases from J, the gap between germline ends came to 15 bases. As DNA, the CDR3 is TGTGCCAGCAGCTTGCGGGGGGGGCAGGGCACTGAAGCTTTCTTT. This sequence encodes CASSLRGGQGTEAFF.

V gene TRBV5-1 combines with J gene TRBJ1-1; tentative D call: TRBD1 (5 bases). CDR3 size: 14 residues. Germline V CDR1 and CDR2: SGHRS, YFSETQ. V lost 0 bases and J lost 7, with 13 bases in between. CDR3 nucleotide sequence: TGCGCCAGCAGCTTGGCCGACAGCTTCAATGAAGCTTTCTTT. Its protein product is CASSLADSFNEAFF. The full variable domain, completed using reference TRBV5-1 and TRBJ1-1, is KAGVTQTPRYLIKTRGQQVTLSCSPISGHRSVSWYQQTPGQGLQFLFEYFSETQRNKGNFPGRFSGRQFSNSRSEMNVSTLELGDSALYLCASSLADSFNEAFFGQGTRLTVV.

The genes are TRBV19 and TRBJ1-2; 7 bases agree with TRBD1. The J segment lost 8 bases and the V segment lost 2 bases, leaving 8 bases of the junction unmatched. Germline V gene lookup returns CDR1 LNHDA and CDR2 SQIVND (reference sequence). The CDR3 loop spans 14 amino acids. The CDR3 loop is CASSITGALVGYTF. CDR3 DNA sequence: TGTGCCAGTAGTATAACAGGGGCCTTGGTGGGCTACACCTTC.

The chain links TRBV7-2 to TRBJ2-7; 8 nucleotides agree with TRBD2. The germline V gene encodes CDR1 SGHTA and CDR2 FQGNSA. With V trimmed by 2 bases and J by 6 bases, 9 bases remained unmatched. The CDR3 length is 15 residues. CDR3 in DNA: TGTGCCAGCAGCTTAAGAGGTAGCGGGGAGGTCGAGCAGTACTTC. Its protein product is CASSLRGSGEVEQYF. Full variable domain (rest looked up from reference TRBV7-2 and TRBJ2-7): GAGVSQSPSNKVTEKGKDVELRCDPISGHTALYWYRQSLGQGLEFLIYFQGNSAPDKSGLPSDRFSAERTGGSVSTLTIQRTQQEDSAVYLCASSLRGSGEVEQYFGPGTRLTVT.

V is TRBV6-5 and J is TRBJ2-3; D is perhaps TRBD1 (5 bases). This CDR3 comprises 13 residues. The V end was cut by 6 bases, the J end by 3 bases, with 10 bases between. Germline V lookup: CDR1 MNHEY, CDR2 SVGAGI. The CDR3 DNA sequence: TGTGCCAGCAGATCAGACAGTACAGATACGCAGTATTTT. The encoded protein is CASRSDSTDTQYF.

The rearrangement joins TRBV2 to TRBJ1-6, with a weak D call TRBD1 (5 bases). Trimming cost V 5 bases and J 10 bases, with 15 bases left between them. This CDR3 spans 14 amino acids. Germline-derived CDR1 and CDR2 are SNHLY and FYNNEI. CDR3 DNA sequence: TGTGCCAGCAGTAGGACGGGGGGAGGGTCACCCCTCCACTTT. Its protein is CASSRTGGGSPLHF. The variable domain in full, completed from reference TRBV2 and TRBJ1-6, reads EPEVTQTPSHQVTQMGQEVILRCVPISNHLYFYWYRQILGQKVEFLVSFYNNEISEKSEIFDDQFSVERPDGSNFTLKIRSTKLEDSAMYFCASSRTGGGSPLHFGNGTRLTVT.

The V and J genes are TRBV2 and TRBJ1-5; D may be TRBD1 (6 bases). This CDR3 has 13 residues. Germline values: CDR1 SNHLY, CDR2 FYNNEI. V was clipped by 6 bases and J by 8 bases, with 14 bases between them. For the CDR3, the DNA is TGTGCCAGCAGAAACCAGGGGATTGAGCCCCAGCATTTT. This translates into CASRNQGIEPQHF.